A single sample gave rise to the 32 T cell receptor beta chains below, sequenced in a study of T cell repertoires in cytomegalovirus infection. One entry per CDR3 protein, called by TCRdb with MiXCR from the reads. The sample has roughly 990,000 distinct CDR3 sequences; less than 35% are singletons. What these receptors recognize is not known. Sample: cultured CD8+ T cells from PBMCs, taken from culture after CMV antigen stimulation. Receptors were obtained from a human donor in good health (CMV status not recorded). Some clones in this sample may be carry-over from other donors' samples.

The rearrangement links TRBV7-8 to TRBJ2-7, with D perhaps matching TRBD1 (5 bases). CDR1 is SGHVS and CDR2 is FQNEAQ in the germline V gene. V was trimmed by 6 bases and J by 10 bases, leaving 16 bases between them. This CDR3 contains 12 residues. CDR3 in DNA: TGTGCCAGCAGTCCTGACAGCCGTCCCCAGTACTTC. Its translation is CASSPDSRPQYF. Filled out from reference TRBV7-8 and TRBJ2-7, the complete variable domain reads GAGVSQSPRYKVAKRGQDVALRCDPISGHVSLFWYQQALGQGPEFLTYFQNEAQLDKSGLPSDRFFAERPEGSVSTLKIQRTQQEDSAVYLCASSPDSRPQYFGPGTRLTVT.

In this sample, this clonotype turned up a few times. This chain uses TRBV10-3 with TRBJ1-3; TRBD1 matches at 8 bases. Per germline, CDR1 ENHRY and CDR2 SYGVKD. This CDR3 spans 15 amino acids. V was pared by 4 bases and J by 2 bases, with 4 bases of the junction left unmatched. The CDR3, as DNA: TGTGCCATCAGTGCGACGGACAGGGCTGGAAACACCATATATTTT. Amino acids: CAISATDRAGNTIYF.

This clonotype was seen ten or more times. The chain couples TRBV7-9 to TRBJ2-7, with 10 bases lining up with TRBD1. CDR1 is SEHNR, CDR2 FQNEAQ, per germline (reference sequence). Unmatched junction bases numbered 5, after V lost 6 bases and J lost 0 bases. CDR3 length: 15 amino acids. Here the CDR3 reads CASRQDRGISYEQYF. The DNA of the CDR3 is TGTGCCAGCAGGCAGGACAGGGGGATCTCCTACGAGCAGTACTTC.

The gene calls are TRBV6-1 and TRBJ2-1, with TRBD2 matching over 9 bases. J was trimmed by 4 bases and V by 1 base; bases with no gene match: 2. The CDR3 length is 15 residues. CDR1 MNHNS and CDR2 SASEGT come from the germline V gene. CDR3 DNA sequence: TGTGCCAGCAGTGAAGAGCGGGGGGCGTACAATGAGCAGTTCTTC. Protein product: CASSEERGAYNEQFF.

This clonotype was seen a few times. CDR3 amino acids: CASSLASSPRSGELFF. Here the CDR3 DNA reads TGCGCCAGCAGCTTGGCATCTTCTCCAAGATCCGGGGAGCTGTTTTTT. The rearrangement links TRBV5-1 to TRBJ2-2; D remains ambiguous. V was clipped by 0 bases and J by 6 bases, with 15 bases between them. Germline CDR1 is SGHRS and CDR2 is YFSETQ. CDR3 length equals 16 residues.

The chain joins TRBV20-1 to TRBJ2-1; 11 bases are shared with TRBD2. This CDR3 is built from 16 residues. Germline-derived CDR1 and CDR2 are DFQATT and SNEGSKA (reference sequence). The trim removed 0 bases at V and 3 bases at J, leaving 4 bases unmatched. Here the CDR3 DNA reads TGCAGTGCTAGAGATCTCCTAGCGGGGGGCTACAATGAGCAGTTCTTC. It specifies CSARDLLAGGYNEQFF.

A few counts support this clonotype. The CDR3 loop reads CASSHPDNEQFF. CDR3 in DNA: TGCGCCAGCAGCCACCCCGACAATGAGCAGTTCTTC. The chain employs TRBV4-1 and TRBJ2-1; no definite D call. Looked up from germline, CDR1 is MGHRA and CDR2 is YSYEKL. V lost 3 bases, J lost 5 bases, and 5 bases lay in between. This CDR3 has 12 amino acids.

Many counts were recorded for this clonotype. This sequence joins TRBV5-1 and TRBJ2-1, with a possible D match to TRBD1 (5 bases). The CDR3 totals 16 residues. Germline lookup yields CDR1 SGHRS and CDR2 YFSETQ. V lost 0 bases to trimming and J lost 0 bases, with 10 bases between them. The CDR3 nucleotides read TGCGCCAGCAGCTTGGAGGGGATATTCTCCTACAATGAGCAGTTCTTC. It is translated as CASSLEGIFSYNEQFF.

Details on this clonotype: A single base separates this from a much larger clone, so it may be a read error. This chain connects TRBV7-2 to TRBJ1-4; TRBD1 matches at 7 bases. CDR1 SGHTA and CDR2 FQGNSA come from the germline V gene. This CDR3 region has 15 residues. J was trimmed by 7 bases and V by 10 bases; bases with no gene match: 15. The CDR3 coding sequence is TGTGCCAACAGTTCCGACAGGGATAACCGTGAAAAACTGTTTTTT. Translated: CANSSDRDNREKLFF.

The chain has TRBV7-6 and TRBJ2-2; 7 positions agree with TRBD1. Trimming at V came to 4 bases and at J to 2 bases, leaving 7 bases not matched to a gene. CDR1 is SGHVS, CDR2 FNYEAQ, per germline. This CDR3 is built from 16 residues. The CDR3 DNA is TGTGCCAGCAGCTCTCAGGGGGTGACTAACACCGGGGAGCTGTTTTTT. Translation: CASSSQGVTNTGELFF.

The rearrangement uses TRBV7-9 and TRBJ2-2; D gene unclear. This CDR3 has 15 amino acids. Germline V gene sequence: CDR1 SEHNR, CDR2 FQNEAQ (reference sequence). Trimming shortened V by 5 bases and J by 3 bases, and 13 bases separated the two germline ends. CDR3 loop: CASSRPLPDTGELFF. In DNA, the CDR3 is TGTGCCAGCAGCCGACCCCTCCCCGACACCGGGGAGCTGTTTTTT.

The V gene is TRBV29-1, the J gene TRBJ1-1; D not certain. V was trimmed by 3 bases and J by 5 bases, leaving 4 bases between them. Germline CDR1 and CDR2: SQVTM and ANQGSEA. The CDR3 is made up of 10 amino acids. For the CDR3, the DNA is TGCAGCGTTGATAATACTGAAGCTTTCTTT. Protein product: CSVDNTEAFF.

This chain links TRBV7-2 with TRBJ2-1; D remains unclear. Germline V gene data show CDR1 as SGHTA and CDR2 as FQGNSA. Trimming took off 8 bases at V and 3 bases at J, with 8 bases between the two ends. The CDR3 spans 12 residues. DNA for the CDR3: TGTGCCAGCGCACACTTCTACAATGAGCAGTTCTTC. As protein: CASAHFYNEQFF.

The rearrangement uses TRBV14 and TRBJ1-1; D call uncertain. Trimming took 6 bases from V and 4 from J, leaving 12 bases between them. The CDR3 spans 13 residues. Per germline, CDR1 SGHDN and CDR2 FVKESK. The CDR3 DNA reads TGTGCCAGCAGACAACTGGGAATCACTGAAGCTTTCTTT. It translates to CASRQLGITEAFF.

In regard to this clonotype: Possible read error: a much larger clone is one base away. The V call is TRBV7-2, the J call TRBJ2-1, with no clear D. Germline V gene sequence: CDR1 SGHTA, CDR2 FQGNSA. The CDR3 covers 14 residues. Written as DNA, the CDR3 is TGTGTCAGCAGCCGGACCTCCACCTACAATGAGCAGTTCTTC. This translates into CVSSRTSTYNEQFF. Based on the CDR3 plus reference TRBV7-2 and TRBJ2-1, the full variable domain is GAGVSQSPSNKVTEKGKDVELRCDPISGHTALYWYRQSLGQGLEFLIYFQGNSAPDKSGLPSDRFSAERTGGSVSTLTIQRTQQEDSAVYLCVSSRTSTYNEQFFGPGTRLTVL.

The V call is TRBV24-1, the J call TRBJ2-1; D not resolved. Per the germline V gene, CDR1 is KGHDR and CDR2 is SFDVKD. There are 13 residues in the CDR3. V lost 5 bases and J lost 3, with 7 bases in between. The DNA of the CDR3 is TGTGCCACCAGTGTGTCAGACTACAATGAGCAGTTCTTC. Amino acids: CATSVSDYNEQFF.

Details on this clonotype: Being one base from a much bigger clone, this may be a read error. J is TRBJ1-2 and V is TRBV7-2, with 7 bases aligning to TRBD1. Looked up from germline, CDR1 is SGHTA and CDR2 is FQGNSA. This CDR3 comprises 14 residues. V trimming: 5 bases; J trimming: 10 bases; junction bases outside the gene matches: 13. The CDR3 here is CASSPLGQPSDYTF. The CDR3 DNA sequence: TGTGCCAGCAGCCCCCTGGGACAGCCGTCGGACTACACCTTC.

This clonotype was counted a few times. CDR3 in DNA: TGTGCCAGCAGCTTAAATGTGGGCGGGGAGCTGTTTTTT. This encodes CASSLNVGGELFF. This chain links TRBV7-6 with TRBJ2-2, with D uncertain. Germline values: CDR1 SGHVS, CDR2 FNYEAQ. V dropped 2 bases and J dropped 7 bases, with 8 bases sitting between them. The CDR3 length is 13 residues.

This chain connects TRBV12-3 or TRBV12-4 to TRBJ2-7, with D perhaps matching TRBD2 (6 bases). This CDR3 contains 13 residues. V shed 3 bases and J shed 5 bases, with 11 bases lying between them. CDR3 loop: CASSLGLSNEQYV. In nucleotides, the CDR3 is TGTGCCAGCAGTTTGGGACTTTCCAACGAGCAGTACGTC.

In this sample, this clonotype turned up a few times. V is TRBV27 and J is TRBJ1-6; tentatively, D is TRBD1 (6 bases). The CDR3 totals 16 residues. From germline, CDR1 is MNHEY and CDR2 SMNVEV (reference sequence). V was trimmed by 7 bases and J by 0 bases, leaving 13 bases between them. CDR3 in DNA: TGTGCCAGCACTCCCGACAGGAGCTCCTATAATTCACCCCTCCACTTT. It specifies CASTPDRSSYNSPLHF.

V usage is TRBV7-9 and J usage is TRBJ2-1, with 8 bases fitting TRBD2. Germline V gene sequence: CDR1 SEHNR, CDR2 FQNEAQ (reference sequence). The J segment lost 3 bases and the V segment lost 4 bases, leaving 11 bases of the junction unmatched. The CDR3 runs to 17 residues. This CDR3 is CASSYPIGAGGYNEQFF. The DNA of the CDR3 is TGTGCCAGCAGCTACCCTATAGGGGCGGGGGGCTACAATGAGCAGTTCTTC.

This clonotype was seen more than once but under ten times. V gene TRBV29-1 combines with J gene TRBJ1-2, with D uncertain. Germline V lookup: CDR1 SQVTM, CDR2 ANQGSEA. The CDR3 totals 11 residues. V gave up 7 bases and J gave up 8 bases, with 14 bases separating them. The CDR3 coding sequence is TGCAGCGCCGAGGGTAGGGAAGGCTACACCTTC. It yields the protein CSAEGREGYTF. Complete variable domain (other parts from reference TRBV29-1 and TRBJ1-2): SAVISQKPSRDICQRGTSLTIQCQVDSQVTMMFWYRQQPGQSLTLIATANQGSEATYESGFVIDKFPISRPNLTFSTLTVSNMSPEDSSIYLCSAEGREGYTFGSGTRLTVV.

This clonotype was seen more than once but under ten times. The genes are TRBV6-2 or TRBV6-3 and TRBJ2-1; 12 bases fit TRBD1. V dropped 8 bases and J dropped 6; count of bases not matched to a gene: 5. The length of the CDR3 is 14 residues. Germline CDR1 is MNHEY and CDR2 is SVGEGT. CDR3 coding DNA: TGTGCCAGCGCCGGGACAGGGGGCTTCAATGAGCAGTTCTTC. Its translation: CASAGTGGFNEQFF.

This clonotype was seen a single time. The chain employs TRBV19 and TRBJ1-6; a weak D match, TRBD1 (6 bases). This CDR3 region has 15 residues. Trimming pared 2 bases from V and 8 bases from J, leaving 13 bases between. The germline CDR1 and CDR2 sequences are LNHDA and SQIVND (reference sequence). CDR3 amino acids: CASSINRDLYSPLHF. The DNA of the CDR3 is TGTGCCAGTAGTATAAACAGGGATTTATATTCACCCCTCCACTTT.

The gene calls are TRBV19 and TRBJ2-7; either TRBD1 or TRBD2 may supply D (5 bases each). Germline V CDR1 and CDR2: LNHDA, SQIVND (reference sequence). The CDR3 consists of 18 residues. Between the trimmed V and J ends, which lost 0 bases and 2 bases, there was a span of 20 bases. CDR3 nucleotide sequence: TGTGCCAGTAGTATAGATCGGGACCGAGAGTCAAGGACCTACGAGCAGTACTTC. Protein: CASSIDRDRESRTYEQYF.

This clonotype was counted ten times or more. The DNA of the CDR3 is TGTGCCAGCAGCATCTCCAACGGATCGCCCCCCTATGGCTACACCTTC. Translated: CASSISNGSPPYGYTF. J is TRBJ1-2 and V is TRBV7-6; no clear D. Trimming took 5 bases from V and 4 from J, leaving 20 bases between them. Germline CDR1 is SGHVS and CDR2 is FNYEAQ. The CDR3 is 16 residues long.

The J gene is TRBJ1-1, the V gene TRBV11-2, with D uncertain. Trimming stripped 2 bases from V and 1 base from J, with 11 bases between. CDR3 length: 15 amino acids. Germline lookup yields CDR1 SGHAT and CDR2 FQNNGV. The CDR3 sequence is CASSLWRGRNTEAFF. The CDR3 DNA follows: TGTGCCAGCAGCTTATGGCGGGGAAGGAACACTGAAGCTTTCTTT.

The CDR3 is CSVDQTKNYGYTF. CDR3 coding DNA: TGCAGCGTTGACCAAACTAAGAACTATGGCTACACCTTC. The genes are TRBV29-1 and TRBJ1-2; D call uncertain. Trimming left V 3 bases short and J 2 bases short, with 10 bases between. CDR3 length: 13 amino acids. CDR1 is SQVTM, CDR2 ANQGSEA, per germline.

In this sample, this clonotype turned up a few times. The chain uses TRBV27 and TRBJ2-2; TRBD2 might be the D (6 bases). From germline, CDR1 is MNHEY and CDR2 SMNVEV (reference sequence). Trimming pared 7 bases from V and 5 bases from J, leaving 14 bases between. The CDR3 has 14 residues. The CDR3 spells CASTTGGGTGELFF. The CDR3 nucleotides are TGTGCCAGCACGACCGGGGGAGGTACCGGGGAGCTGTTTTTT.

The chain couples TRBV2 to TRBJ1-6; 7 bases line up with TRBD1. Germline-derived CDR1 and CDR2 are SNHLY and FYNNEI. V dropped 3 bases and J dropped 14; count of bases not matched to a gene: 13. The CDR3 covers 15 residues. The CDR3 DNA reads TGTGCCAGCAGTGACCGACAGGGTGCCAAGCAGTCCCTCCACTTT. Translating it yields CASSDRQGAKQSLHF.

The chain joins TRBV5-4 to TRBJ2-1; D gene ambiguous. The CDR3 contains 13 residues. V was clipped by 0 bases and J by 10 bases, with 11 bases between them. Germline V gives CDR1 SGHNT, CDR2 YYREEE (reference sequence). The CDR3 nucleotides are TGTGCCAGCAGCTTGGGCTGGGTGGACGAGCAGTTCTTC. Translating gives CASSLGWVDEQFF.

This clonotype was counted once. This clone may be a read error of a much larger clone one base away. This chain connects TRBV7-9 to TRBJ2-1; D not resolved. This CDR3 has 15 amino acids. Germline CDR1 SEHNR, CDR2 FQNEAQ (reference sequence). In nucleotides, the CDR3 is TGTGCCAGCAGCTTAGGGGATGGGCGATACAATAAGCAGTTCTTC. As protein: CASSLGDGRYNKQFF. Looking up the rest from reference TRBV7-9 and TRBJ2-1 gives the full variable domain: DTGVSQNPRHKITKRGQNVTFRCDPISEHNRLYWYRQTLGQGPEFLTYFQNEAQLEKSRLLSDRFSAERPKGSFSTLEIQRTEQGDSAMYLCASSLGDGRYNKQFFGPGTRLTVL.